The 12 T cell receptor beta chains in this list originate from one sample, sequenced in a study of cytomegalovirus exposure and HLA in healthy donors. The study ran its PCR with 60 Vbeta and 13 Jbeta primers. TCRdb's copy holds only in-frame clones and misses some; the assay was immunoSEQ multiplex PCR. The sample yields roughly 100,000 clones, around 80% seen once. The sample was PBMCs. The receptors derive from a man aged 25-40 years in good health and CMV-seropositive.

This chain uses TRBV6-1 with TRBJ1-6; no clear D gene. The germline CDR1 and CDR2 sequences are MNHNS and SASEGT. There are 14 residues in the CDR3. Deletions cut 5 bases from V and 5 bases from J, with 10 bases between. For the CDR3, the DNA is TGTGCCAGCAGTTCAGCGGTGGATAATTCACCCCTCCACTTT. It translates to CASSSAVDNSPLHF.

This sequence joins TRBV19 and TRBJ2-1; 13 bases align to TRBD2. Germline-derived CDR1 and CDR2 are LNHDA and SQIVND (reference sequence). The CDR3 is 16 amino acids. V gave up 4 bases and J gave up 7 bases; unmatched junction bases: 7. CDR3 sequence reads: CASSTRGLAGRNEQFF. As DNA, the CDR3 is TGTGCCAGTAGTACGCGGGGACTAGCGGGGCGAAATGAGCAGTTCTTC.

This chain connects TRBV10-1 to TRBJ2-2, with a tentative D call TRBD2 (5 bases). Trimming left V 6 bases short and J 8 bases short, with 13 bases between. This CDR3 spans 13 amino acids. Germline CDR1 and CDR2: WNHNN and SYGVQD (reference sequence). Here the CDR3 reads CASSGGLEGELFF. CDR3 coding DNA: TGCGCCAGCAGCGGTGGACTGGAAGGGGAGCTGTTTTTT.

This chain connects TRBV5-1 to TRBJ2-7; weak D call: TRBD1 (6 bases). Trimming removed 5 bases at V and 5 bases at J, with 14 bases between. The length of the CDR3 is 13 residues. Germline loops: CDR1 SGHRS, CDR2 YFSETQ. This CDR3 reads CASRRAGVDEQYF. CDR3 in DNA: TGCGCCAGCAGGAGAGCAGGGGTAGACGAGCAGTACTTC.

V is TRBV27 and J is TRBJ1-4, with TRBD1 matching 7 bases. Germline-derived CDR1 and CDR2 are MNHEY and SMNVEV (reference sequence). The CDR3 has 17 amino acids. Trimming at V came to 2 bases and at J to 5 bases, leaving 11 bases not matched to a gene. CDR3 DNA: TGTGCCAGCAGTTTAGAAGGTTTCGGGACAGAAAATGAAAAACTGTTTTTT. The encoded protein is CASSLEGFGTENEKLFF. Combining the CDR3 with reference TRBV27 and TRBJ1-4 gives the whole variable domain EAQVTQNPRYLITVTGKKLTVTCSQNMNHEYMSWYRQDPGLGLRQIYYSMNVEVTDKGDVPEGYKVSRKEKRNFPLILESPSPNQTSLYFCASSLEGFGTENEKLFFGSGTQLSVL.

The chain has TRBV5-1 and TRBJ2-1, with a tentative D call TRBD2 (6 bases). Germline values: CDR1 SGHRS, CDR2 YFSETQ. This CDR3 has 13 residues. The ends were cut back, 1 base at V and 8 bases at J, with 10 bases in the middle. CDR3: CASSLTGGDEQFF. The CDR3 coding sequence is TGCGCCAGCAGCTTGACCGGGGGAGATGAGCAGTTCTTC.

V is TRBV5-8 and J is TRBJ2-2; possible D gene TRBD2, 6 bases. The CDR3 spans 17 residues. V lost 2 bases and J 4 bases, leaving 18 bases between the germline ends. The germline V gene has CDR1 SGHTS and CDR2 YDEGEE. CDR3 amino acids: CASSLSLDWRGTGELFF. The CDR3 DNA reads as TGTGCCAGCAGCTTATCTCTAGACTGGAGGGGCACCGGGGAGCTGTTTTTT.

This clone showed up just a few times. The V gene is TRBV7-2, the J gene TRBJ1-2; 7 positions agree with TRBD1. After removal of 5 bases from V and 5 bases from J, the junction contained 8 bases not matched to a gene. The germline CDR1 and CDR2 sequences are SGHTA and FQGNSA. CDR3 length equals 14 residues. CDR3 loop: CASSAQGGGYGYTF. The CDR3, as DNA: TGTGCCAGCAGCGCCCAGGGGGGCGGTTATGGCTACACCTTC.

In regard to this clone: An end of the junction does not agree with germline; a read error may underlie this. The chain recombines TRBV5-1 with TRBJ1-1; 10 positions match TRBD1. This CDR3 spans 12 amino acids. In germline, CDR1 is SGHRS, CDR2 YFSETQ. Here the CDR3 reads CASSTRQGAKIF. DNA for the CDR3: TGCGCCAGCAGCACCCGACAGGGGGCGAAAATCTTT.

This chain connects TRBV23-1 to TRBJ2-7, with D possibly TRBD2 on 5 matching bases. TRBV23-1 is an ORF; its function is uncertain. The CDR3 sequence is 14 residues long. With 8 bases removed from V and 4 bases from J, the gap between germline ends came to 18 bases. The CDR3 loop reads CASRRAPKEYEQYF. The CDR3 DNA follows: TGCGCCAGCCGGCGGGCACCCAAGGAATACGAGCAGTACTTC.

The table lists this clone with a few counts. The V gene is TRBV18, the J gene TRBJ1-2; 7 bases are a match to TRBD1. The V segment lost 0 bases and the J segment 6 bases; nucleotides outside the gene matches: 4. Germline-derived CDR1 and CDR2 are KGHSH and LQKENI. CDR3 length: 14 residues. The CDR3 spells CASSPPTGYNGYTF. CDR3 DNA: TGTGCCAGCTCACCACCGACAGGGTATAATGGCTACACCTTC.

V gene TRBV5-1 combines with J gene TRBJ2-7, with TRBD2 matching 8 bases. J gave up 0 bases and V 1 base, and 3 bases lay outside the gene matches. Germline V gene sequence: CDR1 SGHRS, CDR2 YFSETQ. The CDR3 contains 15 residues. CDR3 sequence reads: CASSLLAGPSYEQYF. CDR3 coding DNA: TGCGCCAGCAGCTTGCTAGCGGGCCCCTCCTACGAGCAGTACTTC.